The 17 T cell receptor beta chains reported below all come from one sample, sequenced in a study of T cell responses to AZD1222 COVID-19 vaccine. This table comes from immunoSEQ multiplex PCR, and its TCRdb copy is limited to in-frame clones, with some not included. The data contain around 150,000 clones, 85% to 90% of them seen just once; the ten biggest clones take up about 4.3%. Source: peripheral blood, taken 28 days after the second AZD1222 dose. Receptor source: an adult who received the AZD1222 COVID-19 vaccine.

CDR3 in DNA: TGCAGCGCAGAGGGACAGACCGGAATGAACACTGAAGCTTTCTTT. Translated, it gives CSAEGQTGMNTEAFF. The chain combines TRBV29-1 with TRBJ1-1, with 7 bases lining up with TRBD1. Germline V gene sequence: CDR1 SQVTM, CDR2 ANQGSEA. V was clipped by 7 bases and J by 0 bases; unmatched bases: 11. The CDR3 spans 15 residues.

This clone was seen only once. The chain combines TRBV9 with TRBJ1-2; D gene ambiguous. The V end lost 0 bases, the J end lost 1 base, and 7 bases lay between the germline ends. The CDR3 has 14 residues. Looked up from germline, CDR1 is SGDLS and CDR2 is YYNGEE. The CDR3 is CASSVATVNYGYTF. CDR3 bases: TGTGCCAGCAGCGTAGCTACCGTTAACTATGGCTACACCTTC.

Worth noting for this clone: One junction end does not reproduce the germline sequence, and a read error may be involved. The chain uses TRBV5-5 and TRBJ2-7, with no clear D. Per the germline V gene, CDR1 is SGHKS and CDR2 is YYEKEE (reference sequence). This CDR3 region has 8 residues. The CDR3 here is CASSEESF. CDR3 coding DNA: TGTGCCAGCAGCGAAGAATCATTC.

The chain joins TRBV18 to TRBJ2-5, with D unresolved. Germline assignment: CDR1 KGHSH and CDR2 LQKENI. This CDR3 spans 14 amino acids. Trimming took off 0 bases at V and 1 base at J, with 6 bases between the two ends. This CDR3 reads CASSPPVGQETQYF. The CDR3 DNA reads as TGTGCCAGCTCACCACCGGTGGGCCAAGAGACCCAGTACTTC. The full variable domain, in which reference TRBV18 and TRBJ2-5 provide the parts outside the CDR3, is NAGVMQNPRHLVRRRGQEARLRCSPMKGHSHVYWYRQLPEEGLKFMVYLQKENIIDESGMPKERFSAEFPKEGPSILRIQQVVRGDSAAYFCASSPPVGQETQYFGPGTRLLVL.

In this sample, this clone turned up once. This chain connects TRBV29-1 to TRBJ2-2; perhaps TRBD2 as D (5 bases). V was trimmed by 6 bases and J by 0 bases, leaving 11 bases between them. Germline V CDR1 and CDR2: SQVTM, ANQGSEA. The CDR3 is 14 amino acids. The CDR3 reads CSVHDGANTGELFF. The CDR3, as DNA: TGCAGCGTACACGACGGGGCGAACACCGGGGAGCTGTTTTTT.

This clone appeared a single time. The chain is built from TRBV27 and TRBJ1-2, with D possibly matching TRBD1 (6 bases). V shed 0 bases and J shed 4 bases, with 9 bases lying between them. Germline values: CDR1 MNHEY, CDR2 SMNVEV (reference sequence). CDR3 length: 14 residues. CDR3 DNA sequence: TGTGCCAGCAGTTTATCGACAGGCAGCTATGGCTACACCTTC. This codes for CASSLSTGSYGYTF.

The chain has TRBV30 and TRBJ1-6; no definite D call. Trimming took off 3 bases at V and 6 bases at J, with 12 bases between the two ends. This CDR3 has 14 residues. Germline V CDR1 and CDR2: GTSNPN, SVGIG (reference sequence). The CDR3 nucleotides read TGTGCCTGGAGAGTAGATCCAGGTAATTCACCCCTCCACTTT. It codes for CAWRVDPGNSPLHF.

The chain is built from TRBV7-9 and TRBJ1-1, with 8 bases fitting TRBD1. With 4 bases clipped from V and 2 bases from J, the junction kept 3 bases outside the gene matches. The CDR3 contains 14 residues. From germline, CDR1 is SEHNR and CDR2 FQNEAQ (reference sequence). CDR3 in amino acids: CASSSQGGNTEAFF. The CDR3 DNA reads as TGTGCCAGCAGCTCACAGGGGGGAAACACTGAAGCTTTCTTT.

This chain uses TRBV19 with TRBJ1-1, with D tentatively TRBD1 (5 bases). The V end lost 3 bases, the J end lost 1 base, and 9 bases lay between the germline ends. This CDR3 has 14 amino acids. Germline loops: CDR1 LNHDA, CDR2 SQIVND (reference sequence). The chain's CDR3 is CASSMGPKNTEAFF. The CDR3 region has the DNA TGTGCCAGTAGTATGGGACCAAAGAACACTGAAGCTTTCTTT.

The chain couples TRBV11-2 to TRBJ1-2; D possibly corresponds to TRBD1 (5 bases). The germline V gene has CDR1 SGHAT and CDR2 FQNNGV. V was clipped by 0 bases and J by 8 bases, with 13 bases between them. This CDR3 region has 14 residues. CDR3 residues: CASSLDGGFEGYTF. The CDR3 nucleotides are TGTGCCAGCAGCTTAGATGGGGGTTTTGAGGGCTACACCTTC.

This chain links TRBV6-5 with TRBJ1-1, with 7 bases lining up with TRBD1. The germline CDR1 and CDR2 sequences are MNHEY and SVGAGI. J was trimmed by 0 bases and V by 6 bases; bases with no gene match: 7. The length of the CDR3 is 15 residues. In DNA form, the CDR3 reads TGTGCCAGCAGCCCCGGGACAGCCATGAACACTGAAGCTTTCTTT. This gives the protein CASSPGTAMNTEAFF.

The V gene is TRBV5-1, the J gene TRBJ1-1; D not certain. The germline V gene encodes CDR1 SGHRS and CDR2 YFSETQ. The CDR3 sequence is 13 residues long. Trimming took off 5 bases at V and 6 bases at J, with 14 bases between the two ends. CDR3 coding DNA: TGCGCCAGCAGTGCCGGCACCAACGCTGAAGCTTTCTTT. Translating gives CASSAGTNAEAFF.

This clone was picked up one time. The rearrangement links TRBV19 to TRBJ2-3; D unclear. Per germline, CDR1 LNHDA and CDR2 SQIVND (reference sequence). This CDR3 spans 15 amino acids. Between the trimmed V and J ends, which lost 3 bases and 4 bases, there was a span of 14 bases. Here the CDR3 reads CASSIGWGQADTQYF. CDR3 DNA sequence: TGTGCCAGTAGTATTGGATGGGGTCAGGCAGATACGCAGTATTTT.

The chain uses TRBV7-2 and TRBJ2-7; D call uncertain. The ends were cut back, 5 bases at V and 1 base at J, with 6 bases in the middle. The CDR3 is 12 amino acids. Germline V gives CDR1 SGHTA, CDR2 FQGNSA. Written as DNA, the CDR3 is TGTGCCAGCAGCCTCTCGTCCTACGAGCAGTACTTC. This translates into CASSLSSYEQYF.

V gene TRBV15 combines with J gene TRBJ1-4; no definite D call. V lost 0 bases, J lost 0 bases, and 5 bases lay in between. CDR3 length equals 15 residues. Germline values: CDR1 LNHNV, CDR2 YYDKDF (reference sequence). CDR3 sequence: CATSRERSTNEKLFF. CDR3 nucleotides: TGTGCCACCAGCAGAGAACGGTCAACTAATGAAAAACTGTTTTTT.

This rearrangement joins TRBV30 to TRBJ1-2, with 8 bases aligning to TRBD1. CDR1 is GTSNPN and CDR2 is SVGIG in the germline V gene (reference sequence). The CDR3 sequence is 12 residues long. V lost 7 bases and J lost 4; bases outside the gene matches: 5. The CDR3 nucleotides read TGTGCCTCCCCAACAGGGGGCTATGGCTACACCTTC. Encoded protein: CASPTGGYGYTF.

The V gene is TRBV11-2, the J gene TRBJ1-2; D remains unclear. There are 15 residues in the CDR3. Trimming removed 1 base at V and 6 bases at J, with 15 bases between. The V gene's germline CDR1 is SGHAT and CDR2 FQNNGV. The CDR3 DNA is TGTGCCAGCAGCTTAGCGACCCCCCGGGTGGATGGCTACACCTTC. Encoded protein: CASSLATPRVDGYTF.